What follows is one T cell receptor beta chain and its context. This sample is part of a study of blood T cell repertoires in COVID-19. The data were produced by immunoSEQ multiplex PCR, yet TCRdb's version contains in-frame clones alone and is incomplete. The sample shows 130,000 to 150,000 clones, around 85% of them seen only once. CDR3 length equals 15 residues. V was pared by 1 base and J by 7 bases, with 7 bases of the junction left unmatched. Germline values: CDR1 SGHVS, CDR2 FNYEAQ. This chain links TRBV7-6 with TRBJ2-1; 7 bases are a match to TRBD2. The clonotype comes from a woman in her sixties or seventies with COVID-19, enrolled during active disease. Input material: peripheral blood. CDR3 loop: CASSLVGGELNEQFF. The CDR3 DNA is TGTGCCAGCAGCTTAGTGGGGGGGGAGTTAAATGAGCAGTTCTTC.